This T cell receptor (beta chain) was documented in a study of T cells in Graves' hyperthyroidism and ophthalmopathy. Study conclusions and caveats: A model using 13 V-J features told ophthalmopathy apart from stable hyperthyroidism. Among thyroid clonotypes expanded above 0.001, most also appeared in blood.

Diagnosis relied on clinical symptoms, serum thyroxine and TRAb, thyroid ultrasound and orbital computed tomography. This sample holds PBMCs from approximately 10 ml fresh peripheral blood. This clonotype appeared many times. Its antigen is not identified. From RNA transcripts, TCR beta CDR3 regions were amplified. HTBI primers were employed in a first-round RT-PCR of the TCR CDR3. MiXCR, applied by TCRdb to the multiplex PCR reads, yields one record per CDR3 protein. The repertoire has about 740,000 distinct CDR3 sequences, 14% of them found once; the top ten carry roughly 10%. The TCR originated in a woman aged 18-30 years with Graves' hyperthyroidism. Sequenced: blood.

CDR3 residues: CASSLGANNEQFF. CDR3 DNA sequence: TGTGCCAGCAGCTTAGGTGCGAACAATGAGCAGTTCTTC. J is TRBJ2-1 and V is TRBV7-2; D call uncertain. V shed 1 base and J shed 5 bases, with 6 bases lying between them. The V gene's germline CDR1 is SGHTA and CDR2 FQGNSA. This CDR3 spans 13 amino acids.